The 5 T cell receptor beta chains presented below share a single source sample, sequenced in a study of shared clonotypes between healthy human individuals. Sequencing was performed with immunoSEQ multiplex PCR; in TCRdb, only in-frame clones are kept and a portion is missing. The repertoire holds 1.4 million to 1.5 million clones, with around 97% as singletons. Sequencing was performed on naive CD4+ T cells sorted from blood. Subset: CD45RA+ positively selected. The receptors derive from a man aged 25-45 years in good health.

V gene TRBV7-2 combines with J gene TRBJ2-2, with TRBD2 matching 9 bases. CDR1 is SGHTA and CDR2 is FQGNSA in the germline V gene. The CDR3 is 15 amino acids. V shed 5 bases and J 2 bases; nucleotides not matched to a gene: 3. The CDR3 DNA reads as TGTGCCAGCAGCCTTAGCGGGAGAAACACCGGGGAGCTGTTTTTT. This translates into CASSLSGRNTGELFF.

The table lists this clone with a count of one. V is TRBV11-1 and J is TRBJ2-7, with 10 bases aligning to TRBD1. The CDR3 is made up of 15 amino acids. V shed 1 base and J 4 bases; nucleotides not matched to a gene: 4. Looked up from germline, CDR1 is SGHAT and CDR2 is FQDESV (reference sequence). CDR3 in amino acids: CASSLVGQGTYEQYF. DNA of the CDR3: TGTGCCAGCAGCTTAGTGGGACAGGGGACGTACGAGCAGTACTTC.

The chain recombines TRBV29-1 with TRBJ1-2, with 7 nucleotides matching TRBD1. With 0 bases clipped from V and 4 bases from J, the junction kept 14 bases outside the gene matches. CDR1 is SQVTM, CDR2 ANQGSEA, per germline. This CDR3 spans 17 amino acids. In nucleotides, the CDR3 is TGCAGCGTTGAAGAGATACAGGGGAAACTAGCCGGCTATGGCTACACCTTC. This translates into CSVEEIQGKLAGYGYTF.

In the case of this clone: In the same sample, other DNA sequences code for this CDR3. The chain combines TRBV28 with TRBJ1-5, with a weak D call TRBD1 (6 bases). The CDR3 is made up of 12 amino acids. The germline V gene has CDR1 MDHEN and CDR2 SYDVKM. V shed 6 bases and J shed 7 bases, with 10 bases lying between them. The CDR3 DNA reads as TGTGCCAGCAGGGGGGGCGGGCAGCCCCAGCATTTT. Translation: CASRGGGQPQHF.

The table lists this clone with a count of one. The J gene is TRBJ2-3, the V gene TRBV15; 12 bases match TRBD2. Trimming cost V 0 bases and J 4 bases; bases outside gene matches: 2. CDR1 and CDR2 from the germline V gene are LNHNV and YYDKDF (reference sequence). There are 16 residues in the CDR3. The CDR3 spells CATSRDRLAGADTQYF. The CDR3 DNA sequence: TGTGCCACCAGCAGAGATCGACTAGCGGGAGCAGATACGCAGTATTTT.